A single sample is the source of the 30 T cell receptor beta chains below, sequenced in a study of blood T cell repertoires in COVID-19. Method: immunoSEQ multiplex PCR; TCRdb's copy keeps in-frame clones and lacks some. The profile shows roughly 180,000 clones, approximately 86% of them singletons. Sequencing input: PBMCs or T cells enriched from blood (not recorded which). Receptors originate from a woman aged 25-40 years who had recovered from COVID-19.

The rearrangement joins TRBV5-8 to TRBJ2-1; 10 positions match TRBD2. V shed 4 bases, J shed 3 bases, and the junction held 4 bases outside the gene matches. CDR1 and CDR2 from the germline V gene are SGHTS and YDEGEE. CDR3 size: 15 residues. The CDR3 DNA follows: TGTGCCAGCAGCCTAGCGGGGGTGCTCTACAATGAGCAGTTCTTC. Translated, it gives CASSLAGVLYNEQFF.

The chain has TRBV5-1 and TRBJ1-5; TRBD1 matches 7 bases. Trimming at V came to 5 bases and at J to 5 bases, leaving 4 bases not matched to a gene. Germline assignment: CDR1 SGHRS and CDR2 YFSETQ. This CDR3 is 13 amino acids long. CDR3 DNA sequence: TGCGCCAGCAGACGAGACAGGGATCAGCCCCAGCATTTT. Its protein is CASRRDRDQPQHF.

This clone was counted once. The gene calls are TRBV13 and TRBJ2-3; D possibly corresponds to TRBD2 (6 bases). The CDR3 has 14 residues. Trimming pared 0 bases from V and 5 bases from J, leaving 9 bases between. Germline CDR1 reads PRHDT; CDR2 reads FYEKMQ (reference sequence). The CDR3 bases are TGTGCCAGCAGCTTAGGCGCGCGGGGAGATACGCAGTATTTT. The encoded protein is CASSLGARGDTQYF.

The rearrangement links TRBV2 to TRBJ1-5; 7 nucleotides agree with TRBD1. Unmatched junction bases numbered 9, after V lost 6 bases and J lost 7 bases. Germline V gene data show CDR1 as SNHLY and CDR2 as FYNNEI. The CDR3 runs to 14 residues. In nucleotides, the CDR3 is TGTGCCAGCAGAGGACAGGCACGAAACCAGCCCCAGCATTTT. Its protein product is CASRGQARNQPQHF.

The V and J genes are TRBV5-1 and TRBJ2-3; D is possibly TRBD2 (8 bases). The germline gives CDR1 SGHRS, CDR2 YFSETQ. This CDR3 is built from 15 residues. The V gene lost 2 bases and the J gene lost 4 bases, with 14 bases spanning the gap. For the CDR3, the DNA is TGCGCCAGCAGCTTTTCCGGGAGGGGGCCAGATACGCAGTATTTT. As protein: CASSFSGRGPDTQYF.

The gene calls are TRBV14 and TRBJ1-2; 10 bases map to TRBD1. V trimming: 6 bases; J trimming: 5 bases; junction bases outside the gene matches: 15. CDR1 SGHDN and CDR2 FVKESK come from the germline V gene. This CDR3 is 17 amino acids long. The chain's CDR3 is CASSPGTGVTVGYGYTF. DNA of the CDR3: TGTGCCAGCAGTCCCGGGACAGGGGTAACGGTGGGTTATGGCTACACCTTC.

This chain uses TRBV7-2 with TRBJ2-2; 7 nucleotides align to TRBD2. Germline loops: CDR1 SGHTA, CDR2 FQGNSA. The CDR3 loop spans 16 amino acids. With 2 bases clipped from V and 0 bases from J, the junction kept 3 bases outside the gene matches. CDR3: CASSLLGGPNTGELFF. In DNA, the CDR3 is TGTGCCAGCAGCTTATTGGGAGGGCCGAACACCGGGGAGCTGTTTTTT.

This clone was counted a single time. The V call is TRBV4-1, the J call TRBJ1-2, with 8 bases lining up with TRBD1. Germline CDR1 MGHRA, CDR2 YSYEKL. J lost 2 bases, V lost 0 bases, and 17 bases had no gene match. The length of the CDR3 is 20 residues. The CDR3 loop reads CASSQDQTRDRYPINYGYTF. CDR3 coding DNA: TGCGCCAGCAGCCAAGATCAGACCCGGGACAGGTACCCGATAAACTATGGCTACACCTTC.

This sequence joins TRBV10-3 and TRBJ1-5, with D unresolved. The V end lost 1 base, the J end lost 6 bases, and 7 bases lay between the germline ends. This CDR3 contains 13 residues. Germline CDR1 and CDR2: ENHRY and SYGVKD. For the CDR3, the DNA is TGTGCCATCAGTGAGTTGGAGTTTCAGCCCCAGCATTTT. Translating gives CAISELEFQPQHF.

The rearrangement joins TRBV11-3 to TRBJ2-1; TRBD2 matches 11 bases. The CDR3 loop spans 17 amino acids. Per the germline V gene, CDR1 is SGHNT and CDR2 is YENEEA. With 1 base clipped from V and 3 bases from J, the junction kept 5 bases outside the gene matches. The CDR3, as DNA: TGTGCCAGCAGCTTAGTAGCGGGAGGGGGGTTCTACAATGAGCAGTTCTTC. Protein sequence: CASSLVAGGGFYNEQFF.

V usage is TRBV5-6 and J usage is TRBJ2-1, with a possible D match to TRBD2 (5 bases). Germline lookup yields CDR1 SGHDT and CDR2 YYEEEE. This CDR3 comprises 15 residues. Between the trimmed V and J ends, which lost 0 bases and 8 bases, there was a span of 15 bases. The CDR3 bases are TGTGCCAGCAGCTTGGGGGAGCTAAAAGTACATGAGCAGTTCTTC. It yields the protein CASSLGELKVHEQFF.

The chain employs TRBV11-1 and TRBJ1-6, with 9 bases aligning to TRBD1. Unmatched junction bases numbered 1, after V lost 3 bases and J lost 7 bases. The CDR3 loop spans 14 amino acids. Germline V lookup: CDR1 SGHAT, CDR2 FQDESV (reference sequence). CDR3 residues: CASSLTGGNSPLHF. CDR3 DNA: TGTGCCAGCAGCTTGACAGGGGGGAATTCACCCCTCCACTTT.

The chain couples TRBV14 to TRBJ2-6, with 8 nucleotides matching TRBD1. The J segment lost 0 bases and the V segment lost 4 bases, leaving 8 bases of the junction unmatched. CDR1 SGHDN and CDR2 FVKESK come from the germline V gene. The CDR3 extends over 18 amino acids. The chain's CDR3 is CASSRRTGTISGANVLTF. In DNA, the CDR3 is TGTGCCAGCAGCCGCCGGACAGGGACAATCTCTGGGGCCAACGTCCTGACTTTC.

The CDR3: CASKGTGSTGELFF. CDR3 nucleotide sequence: TGTGCCAGCAAAGGAACAGGGTCGACCGGGGAGCTGTTTTTT. The V and J genes are TRBV9 and TRBJ2-2, with TRBD1 as a possible D gene (6 bases). This CDR3 is 14 amino acids long. Germline-derived CDR1 and CDR2 are SGDLS and YYNGEE. The V gene lost 6 bases and the J gene lost 5 bases, with 14 bases spanning the gap. Variable domain in full (rest from reference TRBV9 and TRBJ2-2): DSGVTQTPKHLITATGQRVTLRCSPRSGDLSVYWYQQSLDQGLQFLIQYYNGEERAKGNILERFSAQQFPDLHSELNLSSLELGDSALYFCASKGTGSTGELFFGEGSRLTVL.

The J gene is TRBJ1-2, the V gene TRBV9, with 7 bases identical to TRBD1. The CDR3 loop spans 15 amino acids. The V segment lost 0 bases and the J segment 2 bases; nucleotides outside the gene matches: 4. Per germline, CDR1 SGDLS and CDR2 YYNGEE. The CDR3 DNA reads TGTGCCAGCAGCGTAGTGTGGGGACAGAACTATGGCTACACCTTC. Protein product: CASSVVWGQNYGYTF.

The chain is built from TRBV5-1 and TRBJ1-2, with D perhaps TRBD1 (6 bases). CDR3 size: 13 residues. Trimming pared 3 bases from V and 4 bases from J, leaving 10 bases between. The germline gives CDR1 SGHRS, CDR2 YFSETQ. The CDR3 is CASSSDSGYGYTF. For the CDR3, the DNA is TGCGCCAGCAGCTCGGACAGCGGCTATGGCTACACCTTC.

This clone was detected only once. The gene calls are TRBV24-1 and TRBJ1-6; D is possibly TRBD1 (5 bases). Deletions cut 7 bases from V and 12 bases from J, with 18 bases between. The CDR3 runs 14 residues. Germline loops: CDR1 KGHDR, CDR2 SFDVKD. CDR3 residues: CATRGGREVGPLHF. The CDR3 nucleotides read TGTGCCACCAGGGGGGGGAGGGAAGTAGGACCCCTCCACTTT.

The rearrangement links TRBV7-2 to TRBJ2-5; D might be TRBD2 (6 bases). The germline CDR1 and CDR2 sequences are SGHTA and FQGNSA. Trimming shortened V by 2 bases and J by 1 base, and 8 bases separated the two germline ends. This CDR3 spans 14 amino acids. The CDR3 region is CASSLSSGQETQYF. The CDR3 region has the DNA TGTGCCAGCAGCTTAAGTAGCGGCCAAGAGACCCAGTACTTC.

The V gene is TRBV2, the J gene TRBJ2-2; D perhaps matches TRBD1 (6 bases). Germline V gene sequence: CDR1 SNHLY, CDR2 FYNNEI. Deletions cut 7 bases from V and 6 bases from J, with 12 bases between. The CDR3 spans 13 residues. The CDR3, as DNA: TGTGCCAGCACTACCCAGGGGTCCGGGGAGCTGTTTTTT. Amino acid sequence: CASTTQGSGELFF. Based on the CDR3 plus reference TRBV2 and TRBJ2-2, the full variable domain is EPEVTQTPSHQVTQMGQEVILRCVPISNHLYFYWYRQILGQKVEFLVSFYNNEISEKSEIFDDQFSVERPDGSNFTLKIRSTKLEDSAMYFCASTTQGSGELFFGEGSRLTVL.

The chain employs TRBV6-2 or TRBV6-3 and TRBJ1-1; 9 bases map to TRBD1. CDR3 length: 14 amino acids. In germline, CDR1 is MNHEY, CDR2 SVGEGT. With V trimmed by 2 bases and J by 4 bases, 2 bases remained unmatched. CDR3 sequence: CASSYRQGGTEAFF. CDR3 DNA sequence: TGTGCCAGCAGTTACAGACAGGGGGGCACTGAAGCTTTCTTT.

The chain is built from TRBV6-5 and TRBJ2-7; D is possibly TRBD1 (5 bases). This CDR3 is built from 14 residues. The germline V and J ends were trimmed by 6 bases and 6 bases, with 18 bases remaining between them. Germline CDR1 reads MNHEY; CDR2 reads SVGAGI. CDR3 nucleotides: TGTGCCAGCAGCAAGGGGATCATCTTAAGCGAGCAGTACTTC. This codes for CASSKGIILSEQYF.

The chain carries TRBV30 and TRBJ2-5, with 8 bases fitting TRBD2. V dropped 5 bases and J dropped 5; count of bases not matched to a gene: 10. Per the germline V gene, CDR1 is GTSNPN and CDR2 is SVGIG (reference sequence). This CDR3 comprises 14 residues. Here the CDR3 DNA reads TGTGCCTGGTCGGGAGGGAGTCTGGGGGAGACCCAGTACTTC. Protein product: CAWSGGSLGETQYF.

The rearrangement joins TRBV4-1 to TRBJ2-7; 11 bases align to TRBD1. Germline V gives CDR1 MGHRA, CDR2 YSYEKL. The length of the CDR3 is 15 residues. V was pared by 0 bases and J by 6 bases, with 4 bases of the junction left unmatched. The CDR3 DNA follows: TGCGCCAGCAGCCAAGACCGGGACAGGGGGTCCGAGCAGTACTTC. Translation gives CASSQDRDRGSEQYF.

This clone was found a few times. The gene calls are TRBV27 and TRBJ2-7, with D unresolved. Trimming stripped 5 bases from V and 3 bases from J, with 11 bases between. The germline V gene encodes CDR1 MNHEY and CDR2 SMNVEV (reference sequence). The CDR3 totals 13 residues. The CDR3 protein is CASSLDINYEQYF. The DNA for the CDR3 is TGTGCCAGCAGTCTCGACATAAACTACGAGCAGTACTTC.

This chain joins TRBV9 and TRBJ2-5; tentatively, D is TRBD2 (6 bases). V was clipped by 0 bases and J by 5 bases, with 14 bases between them. Germline lookup yields CDR1 SGDLS and CDR2 YYNGEE. The CDR3 contains 15 residues. Written as DNA, the CDR3 is TGTGCCAGCAGCGTAGATACGCGACTAGATGAGACCCAGTACTTC. This gives the protein CASSVDTRLDETQYF.

The V gene is TRBV5-4, the J gene TRBJ1-4; D gene uncertain. The CDR3 is made up of 16 amino acids. V was pared by 2 bases and J by 0 bases, with 11 bases between. Germline V gene lookup returns CDR1 SGHNT and CDR2 YYREEE (reference sequence). The CDR3 DNA reads TGTGCCAGCAGCTTATACTTCGGGACAACTAATGAAAAACTGTTTTTT. The encoded protein is CASSLYFGTTNEKLFF.

V gene TRBV11-3 combines with J gene TRBJ2-5; no clear D gene. The germline V gene has CDR1 SGHNT and CDR2 YENEEA. The CDR3 sequence is 13 residues long. Between the trimmed V and J ends, which lost 0 bases and 3 bases, there was a span of 5 bases. CDR3 nucleotide sequence: TGTGCCAGCAGCTTAGACGAGGAAGAGACCCAGTACTTC. Protein product: CASSLDEEETQYF.

J is TRBJ1-3 and V is TRBV30; perhaps TRBD1 as D (6 bases). Germline CDR1 reads GTSNPN; CDR2 reads SVGIG (reference sequence). Trimming took off 0 bases at V and 2 bases at J, with 8 bases between the two ends. The CDR3 runs to 14 residues. The chain's CDR3 is CAWSVRGTGNTIYF. The CDR3 DNA follows: TGTGCCTGGAGTGTCAGGGGCACTGGAAACACCATATATTTT. Supplemented by reference TRBV30 and TRBJ1-3, the full variable domain reads SQTIHQWPATLVQPVGSPLSLECTVEGTSNPNLYWYRQAAGRGLQLLFYSVGIGQISSEVPQNLSASRPQDRQFILSSKKLLLSDSGFYLCAWSVRGTGNTIYFGEGSWLTVV.

This clone was picked up a small number of times. The chain links TRBV19 to TRBJ1-6; no clear D gene. V was pared by 7 bases and J by 8 bases, with 15 bases between. This CDR3 spans 14 amino acids. Germline V gives CDR1 LNHDA, CDR2 SQIVND (reference sequence). CDR3 loop: CASTPRRSDSPLHF. Written as DNA, the CDR3 is TGTGCCAGTACCCCCCGGAGGAGCGATTCACCCCTCCACTTT.

This chain links TRBV4-3 with TRBJ1-2, with D possibly matching TRBD1 (6 bases). V dropped 4 bases and J dropped 3 bases, with 21 bases sitting between them. The germline V gene encodes CDR1 LGHNA and CDR2 YSLEER. The length of the CDR3 is 17 residues. The CDR3 is CASSPEVGGYRYYGYTF. As DNA, the CDR3 is TGCGCCAGCAGCCCCGAGGTAGGGGGATATAGGTACTATGGCTACACCTTC.